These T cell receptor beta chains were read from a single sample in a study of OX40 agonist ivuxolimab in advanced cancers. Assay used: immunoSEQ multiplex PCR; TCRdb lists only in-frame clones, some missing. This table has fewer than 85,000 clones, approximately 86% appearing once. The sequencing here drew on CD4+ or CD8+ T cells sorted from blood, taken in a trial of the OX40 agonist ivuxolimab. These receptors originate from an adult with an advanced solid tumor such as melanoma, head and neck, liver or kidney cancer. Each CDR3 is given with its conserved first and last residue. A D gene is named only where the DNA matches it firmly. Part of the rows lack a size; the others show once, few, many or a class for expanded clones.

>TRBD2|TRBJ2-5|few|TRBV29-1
CSVAGLAAIQETQYF
TGCAGCGTTGCGGGACTAGCGGCGATACAAGAGACCCAGTACTTC
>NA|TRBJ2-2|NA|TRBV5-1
CASSSGSTGELFF
TGCGCCAGCAGCTCAGGTTCCACCGGGGAGCTGTTTTTT
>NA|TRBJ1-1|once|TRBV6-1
CASSERKTRNTEAFF
TGTGCCAGCAGTGAACGTAAAACCAGAAACACTGAAGCTTTCTTT
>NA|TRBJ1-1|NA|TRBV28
CASSLQGRATEAFF
TGTGCCAGCAGTCTACAGGGACGGGCCACTGAAGCTTTCTTT
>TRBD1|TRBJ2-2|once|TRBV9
CASSAVGGTGPNTGELFF
TGTGCCAGCAGCGCCGTTGGGGGGACAGGCCCGAACACCGGGGAGCTGTTTTTT
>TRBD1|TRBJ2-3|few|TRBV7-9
CASARDSFTDTQYF
TGTGCCAGCGCCCGGGACAGCTTCACAGATACGCAGTATTTT
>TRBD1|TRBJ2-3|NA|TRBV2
CASSRDRGEADTQYF
TGTGCCAGCAGTCGTGACAGGGGGGAGGCAGATACGCAGTATTTT
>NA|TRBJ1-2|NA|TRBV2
CASSDIRGAGGYTF
TGTGCCAGCAGTGATATACGGGGGGCGGGTGGCTACACCTTC
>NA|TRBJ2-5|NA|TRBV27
CASSNTTGIIVVTQYF
TGTGCCAGCAGTAACACGACGGGGATAATCGTTGTGACCCAGTACTTC
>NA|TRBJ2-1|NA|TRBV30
CAWSVLNNEQFF
TGTGCCTGGAGTGTCCTAAACAATGAGCAGTTCTTC
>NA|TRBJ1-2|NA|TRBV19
CASSIDRGSIYGYTF
TGTGCCAGTAGTATAGATCGCGGCAGTATCTATGGCTACACCTTC
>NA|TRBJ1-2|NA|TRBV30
CAWSVGRPSVYGYTF
TGTGCCTGGAGTGTAGGAAGACCGTCGGTATATGGCTACACCTTC
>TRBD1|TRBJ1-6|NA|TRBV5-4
CASSLLRGQNNSPLHF
TGTGCCAGCAGCTTGTTAAGGGGGCAAAATAATTCACCCCTCCACTTT
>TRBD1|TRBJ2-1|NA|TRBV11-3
CASAGTGVLDRQFF
TGTGCCAGTGCCGGGACAGGGGTGTTGGATCGGCAGTTCTTC
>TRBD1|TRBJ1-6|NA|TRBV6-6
CASSLDRGLSPLHF
TGTGCCAGCAGCCTCGACAGGGGTCTTTCACCCCTCCACTTT
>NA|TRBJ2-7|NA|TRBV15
CATSRDAGDEQYF
TGTGCCACCAGCAGAGATGCAGGCGACGAGCAGTACTTC
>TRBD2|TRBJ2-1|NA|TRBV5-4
CASSLATSARTSYNEQFF
TGTGCCAGCAGCTTGGCGACTAGCGCCAGAACCTCCTACAATGAGCAGTTCTTC
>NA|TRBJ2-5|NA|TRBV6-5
CASSYSTIQETQYF
TGTGCCAGCAGTTACTCGACCATACAAGAGACCCAGTACTTC
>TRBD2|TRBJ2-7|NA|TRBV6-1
CASKREVYEQHF
TGTGCCAGCAAACGGGAGGTCTACGAGCAGCACTTC
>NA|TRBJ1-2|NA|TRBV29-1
CSADGGDYGYTF
TGCAGCGCCGACGGGGGGGACTATGGCTACACCTTC
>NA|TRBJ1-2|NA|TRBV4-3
CASSQPDSGVDGYTF
TGCGCCAGCAGCCAACCTGACTCAGGGGTCGATGGCTACACCTTC
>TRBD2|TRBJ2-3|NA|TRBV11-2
CASSKLGLAGGLDTQYF
TGTGCCAGCAGCAAATTGGGACTAGCGGGGGGCCTGGATACGCAGTATTTT
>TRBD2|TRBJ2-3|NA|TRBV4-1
CASSPVPGLRSDTQYF
TGCGCCAGCAGCCCCGTCCCGGGACTACGGTCAGATACGCAGTATTTT
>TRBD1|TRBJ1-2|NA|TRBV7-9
CASNVGTGSGYTF
TGTGCCAGCAACGTGGGGACAGGGAGTGGCTACACCTTC
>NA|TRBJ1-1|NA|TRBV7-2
CASSLVKNTEAFF
TGTGCCAGCAGCTTAGTAAAGAACACTGAAGCTTTCTTT
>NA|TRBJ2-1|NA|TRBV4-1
CASSQGRTGNNEQFF
TGCGCCAGCAGCCAAGGAAGGACGGGGAACAATGAGCAGTTCTTC
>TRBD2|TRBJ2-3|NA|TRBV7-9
CASRNGLAGADTQYF
TGTGCCAGCAGGAACGGACTAGCGGGCGCAGATACGCAGTATTTT
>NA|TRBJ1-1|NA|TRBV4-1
CASSQDRAWNTEAFF
TGCGCCAGCAGCCAAGATAGGGCCTGGAACACTGAAGCTTTCTTT
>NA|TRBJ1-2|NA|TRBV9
CASSVDRNYGYTF
TGTGCCAGCTCAGTAGACAGGAACTATGGCTACACCTTC
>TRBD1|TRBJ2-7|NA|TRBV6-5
CASSYSTGQGGYEQYF
TGTGCCAGCAGTTACTCGACGGGACAGGGGGGTTACGAGCAGTACTTC
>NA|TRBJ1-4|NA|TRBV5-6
CASSSTFRTDEKLFF
TGTGCCAGCAGTTCGACCTTTAGGACTGATGAAAAACTGTTTTTT
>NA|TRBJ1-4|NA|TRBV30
CAWRGDSEKLFF
TGTGCCTGGCGAGGGGATAGTGAAAAACTGTTTTTT
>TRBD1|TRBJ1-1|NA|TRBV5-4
CASSLQGVNTEAFF
TGTGCCAGCAGCTTGCAGGGGGTTAACACTGAAGCTTTCTTT
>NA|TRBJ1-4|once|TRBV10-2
CASRQVATNEKLFF
TGCGCCAGCCGGCAGGTTGCAACTAATGAAAAACTGTTTTTT
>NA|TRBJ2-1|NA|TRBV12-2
CASRLAEGQGLNEQFF
TGTGCAAGTCGCTTAGCGGAGGGACAGGGACTTAATGAGCAGTTCTTC
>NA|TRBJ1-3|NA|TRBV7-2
CASSPGGNTIYF
TGTGCCAGCAGCCCGGGGGGAAACACCATATATTTT
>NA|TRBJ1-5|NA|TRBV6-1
CASSPQVRGNQPQHF
TGTGCCAGCAGCCCTCAAGTACGCGGCAATCAGCCCCAGCATTTT
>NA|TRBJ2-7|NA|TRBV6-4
CASSGDVEGGEQYF
TGTGCCAGCAGTGGCGATGTCGAGGGAGGCGAGCAGTACTTC
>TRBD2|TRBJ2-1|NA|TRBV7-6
CASSLGGTTYNEQFF
TGTGCCAGCAGCTTAGGTGGGACTACCTACAATGAGCAGTTCTTC
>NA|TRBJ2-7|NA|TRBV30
CACTGRGGVPYEQYF
TGTGCCTGCACCGGCCGAGGGGGGGTCCCCTACGAGCAGTACTTC
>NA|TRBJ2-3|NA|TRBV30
CAWSNGDTQYF
TGTGCCTGGAGTAACGGAGATACGCAGTATTTT
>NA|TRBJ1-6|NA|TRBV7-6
CASSSSGSQPLHF
TGTGCCAGCAGCTCGTCGGGGTCACAGCCCCTCCACTTT
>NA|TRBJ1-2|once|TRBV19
CASRGEQAGLTF
TGTGCCAGCCGCGGGGAGCAGGCCGGTCTCACCTTC
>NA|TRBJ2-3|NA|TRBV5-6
CASSIPGVLTDTQYF
TGTGCCAGCTCCATCCCCGGGGTCCTCACAGATACGCAGTATTTT
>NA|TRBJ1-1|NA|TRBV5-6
CASSLALGRADTEAFF
TGTGCCAGCAGCTTGGCCTTAGGGAGAGCGGACACTGAAGCTTTCTTT
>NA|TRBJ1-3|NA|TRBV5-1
CASSLVSGAGNTIYF
TGCGCCAGCAGCTTGGTTTCTGGGGCTGGAAACACCATATATTTT
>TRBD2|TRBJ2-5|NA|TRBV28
CASSFGTSGYQETQYF
TGTGCCAGCAGTTTCGGGACTAGCGGTTATCAAGAGACCCAGTACTTC
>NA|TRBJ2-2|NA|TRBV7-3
CASSPDRTSTGELFF
TGTGCCAGCAGCCCTGACAGGACCTCCACCGGGGAGCTGTTTTTT
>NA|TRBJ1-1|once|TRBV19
CASSETSGAEAFF
TGTGCCAGTAGTGAGACCTCGGGCGCTGAAGCTTTCTTT
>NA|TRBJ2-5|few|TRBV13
CASRYRGGGQETQYF
TGTGCCAGCCGCTACAGGGGAGGGGGACAAGAGACCCAGTACTTC
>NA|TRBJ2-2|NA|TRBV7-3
CASSLTAGELFF
TGTGCCAGCAGCTTAACTGCCGGGGAGCTGTTTTTT
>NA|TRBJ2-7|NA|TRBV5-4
CASSSGAGEQYF
TGTGCCAGCAGCTCAGGGGCTGGCGAGCAGTACTTC
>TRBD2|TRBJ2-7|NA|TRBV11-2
CASSPGLAGTLSSYEQYF
TGTGCCAGCAGCCCGGGACTAGCGGGGACCCTGAGCTCCTACGAGCAGTACTTC
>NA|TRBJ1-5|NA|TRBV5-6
CASSLDGQPQHF
TGTGCCAGCAGCTTGGATGGACAGCCCCAGCATTTT
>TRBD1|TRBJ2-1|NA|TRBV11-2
CASSLLQGGEQFF
TGTGCCAGCAGCCTTCTACAGGGGGGTGAGCAGTTCTTC
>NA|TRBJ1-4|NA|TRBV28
CASSPQQGGEKLFF
TGTGCCAGCAGTCCCCAACAGGGAGGTGAAAAACTGTTTTTT
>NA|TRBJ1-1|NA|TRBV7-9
CASSSTRVRGTEAFF
TGTGCCAGCAGCTCGACCAGGGTAAGGGGGACTGAAGCTTTCTTT
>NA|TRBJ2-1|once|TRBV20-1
CSAPGNGEQFF
TGCAGTGCACCAGGCAATGGCGAGCAGTTCTTC
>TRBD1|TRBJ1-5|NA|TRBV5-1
CASSLGQGSHQPQHF
TGCGCCAGCAGCTTAGGACAGGGGTCCCATCAGCCCCAGCATTTT